This entry lists 26 T cell receptor beta chains sequenced from one sample in a study of shared clonotypes between healthy human individuals. Repertoires were generated with immunoSEQ multiplex PCR, while TCRdb's copy carries only in-frame clones and drops some. The sample consists of about 110,000 clones, roughly 70% of them appearing once. The sample was memory CD8+ T cells sorted from blood. Subset specified: CD45RO+ cells pooled with CCR7-negative TemRA cells. The source of these receptors is a woman in her twenties or thirties in good health.

The chain carries TRBV11-2 and TRBJ2-3; D uncertain. Germline CDR1 reads SGHAT; CDR2 reads FQNNGV. Trimming left V 0 bases short and J 1 base short, with 8 bases between. This CDR3 comprises 15 residues. The DNA of the CDR3 is TGTGCCAGCAGCTTAGATTGGGCAGGCACAGATACGCAGTATTTT. Translated, it gives CASSLDWAGTDTQYF.

The chain combines TRBV10-3 with TRBJ2-5; the match to TRBD1 covers 10 bases. The better agreement between TRBJ2-7 and the DNA end casts doubt on the J call. This CDR3 is 14 amino acids long. CDR1 ENHRY and CDR2 SYGVKD come from the germline V gene. The CDR3 DNA sequence: TGTGCCATCAGCCCCGGGACAGGGGCCTACGAGCAGTACTTC. It translates to CAISPGTGAYEQYF.

By proportion, this clone is medium-sized. The chain uses TRBV6-4 and TRBJ1-5; D is possibly TRBD1 (6 bases). Per the germline V gene, CDR1 is MRHNA and CDR2 is SNTAGT. V was shortened by 0 bases and J by 7 bases, with 7 bases between the two germline ends. CDR3 length: 13 amino acids. The CDR3 DNA is TGTGCCAGCAGTGACTCGGACAGCCAGCCCCAGCATTTT. Encoded protein: CASSDSDSQPQHF.

This clone was observed a handful of times. The sample has other DNA sequences that encode this CDR3 too. This sequence joins TRBV9 and TRBJ2-7; 7 bases align to TRBD2. Germline-derived CDR1 and CDR2 are SGDLS and YYNGEE. CDR3 length equals 14 residues. V dropped 0 bases and J dropped 5; count of bases not matched to a gene: 5. Here the CDR3 DNA reads TGTGCCAGCAGCGTAGGGGGCGGGAGTGACGAGCAGTACTTC. It encodes CASSVGGGSDEQYF.

This clone was counted only a few times. The chain recombines TRBV6-5 with TRBJ2-7; D is ambiguous. Trimming stripped 8 bases from V and 3 bases from J, with 14 bases between. The V gene's germline CDR1 is MNHEY and CDR2 SVGAGI. The CDR3 is 13 amino acids. The CDR3 here is CASGVGPRYEQYF. CDR3 DNA: TGTGCCAGCGGTGTTGGACCTCGCTACGAGCAGTACTTC.

This clone was recorded a few times. The chain recombines TRBV7-7 with TRBJ2-4; tentatively, D is TRBD1 or TRBD2 (5 bases each). Trimming removed 5 bases at V and 0 bases at J, with 20 bases between. Germline values: CDR1 SSHAT, CDR2 FNYEAQ (reference sequence). The CDR3 length is 18 residues. The CDR3 reads CASSLEGRSPLAKNIQYF. CDR3 nucleotide sequence: TGTGCCAGCAGCCTCGAGGGGAGATCACCTTTAGCCAAAAACATTCAGTACTTC.

This chain's CDR3 is CASSYLDREDTQYF. The CDR3 nucleotides are TGTGCCAGCAGTTACCTTGACAGGGAAGATACGCAGTATTTT. The chain couples TRBV6-5 to TRBJ2-3; TRBD1 matches 7 bases. Germline CDR1 MNHEY, CDR2 SVGAGI. The CDR3 totals 14 residues. V shed 2 bases and J 5 bases; nucleotides not matched to a gene: 4.

This rearrangement joins TRBV28 to TRBJ1-5, with unresolved D. The germline V gene encodes CDR1 MDHEN and CDR2 SYDVKM. CDR3 size: 16 residues. V lost 5 bases to trimming and J lost 1 base, with 15 bases between them. The CDR3 reads CASSPPRDQSNQPQHF. The DNA of the CDR3 is TGTGCCAGCAGTCCGCCGAGGGATCAGAGCAATCAGCCCCAGCATTTT. Using reference TRBV28 and TRBJ1-5 for the parts outside the CDR3, the full variable domain is DVKVTQSSRYLVKRTGEKVFLECVQDMDHENMFWYRQDPGLGLRLIYFSYDVKMKEKGDIPEGYSVSREKKERFSLILESASTNQTSMYLCASSPPRDQSNQPQHFGDGTRLSIL.

The genes are TRBV28 and TRBJ1-1; 7 nucleotides align to TRBD1. V trimming: 6 bases; J trimming: 5 bases; junction bases outside the gene matches: 15. Germline lookup yields CDR1 MDHEN and CDR2 SYDVKM. This CDR3 is 16 amino acids long. DNA of the CDR3: TGTGCCAGCAGGAGGTGGGACAGTACCTTGTGGACTGAAGCTTTCTTT. This translates into CASRRWDSTLWTEAFF.

This clone was found a few times. The gene calls are TRBV28 and TRBJ2-4; either TRBD1 or TRBD2 may supply D (5 bases each). The V gene lost 9 bases and the J gene lost 0 bases, with 15 bases spanning the gap. Germline loops: CDR1 MDHEN, CDR2 SYDVKM. There are 15 residues in the CDR3. CDR3: CASRPGRIAKNIQYF. DNA for the CDR3: TGTGCCAGTAGGCCGGGACGGATAGCCAAAAACATTCAGTACTTC. The full variable domain, rest sourced from reference TRBV28 and TRBJ2-4, is DVKVTQSSRYLVKRTGEKVFLECVQDMDHENMFWYRQDPGLGLRLIYFSYDVKMKEKGDIPEGYSVSREKKERFSLILESASTNQTSMYLCASRPGRIAKNIQYFGAGTRLSVL.

This sequence joins TRBV16 and TRBJ2-7; the match to TRBD1 covers 9 bases. Germline V CDR1 and CDR2: KGHSY, FQNENV. The CDR3 has 15 amino acids. V lost 2 bases and J lost 4; bases outside the gene matches: 6. The CDR3, as DNA: TGTGCCAGCAGCCAAGGGACAGGGCTAAATTACGAGCAGTACTTC. Amino acid sequence: CASSQGTGLNYEQYF.

CDR3 in DNA: TGTGCCAGCAGCTCAAAACAGGGAAGGGACACTGAAGCTTTCTTT. Amino acids: CASSSKQGRDTEAFF. V and J are TRBV13 and TRBJ1-1; possible D gene TRBD1, 6 bases. This CDR3 comprises 15 residues. The germline V gene has CDR1 PRHDT and CDR2 FYEKMQ (reference sequence). Trimming took 4 bases from V and 3 from J, leaving 15 bases between them. Combining the CDR3 with reference TRBV13 and TRBJ1-1 gives the whole variable domain AAGVIQSPRHLIKEKRETATLKCYPIPRHDTVYWYQQGPGQDPQFLISFYEKMQSDKGSIPDRFSAQQFSDYHSELNMSSLELGDSALYFCASSSKQGRDTEAFFGQGTRLTVV.

V and J are TRBV4-1 and TRBJ2-5; D possibly matches TRBD1 or TRBD2 (5 bases each). The CDR3 totals 16 residues. The germline CDR1 and CDR2 sequences are MGHRA and YSYEKL. V lost 4 bases to trimming and J lost 1 base, with 16 bases between them. The CDR3 spells CASSRSGTRVQETQYF. CDR3 sequence (DNA): TGCGCCAGCAGCCGATCCGGGACGAGGGTCCAAGAGACCCAGTACTTC.

The V and J genes are TRBV28 and TRBJ2-7; D is unresolved. The CDR3 consists of 11 residues. Trimming removed 5 bases at V and 2 bases at J, with 4 bases between. CDR1 is MDHEN and CDR2 is SYDVKM in the germline V gene. CDR3 residues: CASSETYEQYF. The CDR3 DNA reads as TGTGCCAGCAGTGAGACCTACGAGCAGTACTTC.

This clone was counted at least ten times. The rearrangement uses TRBV7-6 and TRBJ1-5; 8 positions match TRBD1. CDR3 length equals 16 residues. Germline CDR1 SGHVS, CDR2 FNYEAQ. The junction had 6 bases not matched to a gene; V was cut back by 0 bases and J by 5 bases. CDR3 in DNA: TGTGCCAGCAGCTTAGCTGCGGACAGGGATGATCAGCCCCAGCATTTT. Residues: CASSLAADRDDQPQHF. The full variable domain, completed using reference TRBV7-6 and TRBJ1-5, is GAGVSQSPRYKVTKRGQDVALRCDPISGHVSLYWYRQALGQGPEFLTYFNYEAQQDKSGLPNDRFSAERPEGSISTLTIQRTEQRDSAMYRCASSLAADRDDQPQHFGDGTRLSIL.

This clone was detected only a few times. The rearrangement joins TRBV7-8 to TRBJ2-3; D possibly corresponds to TRBD2 (6 bases). V was pared by 8 bases and J by 6 bases, with 12 bases between. The CDR3 is made up of 12 amino acids. The germline V gene encodes CDR1 SGHVS and CDR2 FQNEAQ. This chain's CDR3 is CASRRDSDTQYF. The CDR3 coding sequence is TGTGCCAGCCGCAGGGACTCCGATACGCAGTATTTT.

This clone was counted at least ten times. The chain couples TRBV4-2 to TRBJ2-2, with D possibly TRBD2 on 5 matching bases. Deletions cut 4 bases from V and 7 bases from J, with 10 bases between. Germline V gene sequence: CDR1 LGHNA, CDR2 YNFKEQ. This CDR3 is 13 amino acids long. DNA for the CDR3: TGTGCCAGCAGCCCCCGCGGACTCGGGGAGCTGTTTTTT. As protein: CASSPRGLGELFF.

The chain is built from TRBV6-6 and TRBJ2-7; 9 bases are shared with TRBD2. Trimming at V came to 8 bases and at J to 3 bases, leaving 5 bases not matched to a gene. This CDR3 region has 13 residues. Germline-derived CDR1 and CDR2 are MNHNY and SVGAGI (reference sequence). The DNA for the CDR3 is TGTGCCAGCGGGCGGGAGGGCCTCTACGAGCAGTACTTC. This codes for CASGREGLYEQYF.

The CDR3 reads CASSRKGLAGVYEQFF. The DNA for the CDR3 is TGTGCCAGCAGCAGAAAGGGACTAGCGGGAGTCTATGAGCAGTTCTTC. The genes are TRBV7-8 and TRBJ2-1; 14 bases agree with TRBD2. This CDR3 has 16 residues. Per germline, CDR1 SGHVS and CDR2 FQNEAQ. V lost 5 bases to trimming and J lost 8 bases; unmatched junction nucleotides: 8.

This clone was detected many times. The gene calls are TRBV4-2 and TRBJ1-2; 7 bases align to TRBD1. The ends lost 5 bases at V and 2 bases at J; junction bases unmatched: 8. The CDR3 is made up of 15 amino acids. From germline, CDR1 is LGHNA and CDR2 YNFKEQ. CDR3 sequence: CASSNPGQRNYGYTF. The CDR3, as DNA: TGTGCCAGCAGCAACCCGGGACAGAGAAACTATGGCTACACCTTC.

The chain recombines TRBV27 with TRBJ1-1; a weak D match, TRBD1 (6 bases). The V end was cut by 10 bases, the J end by 7 bases, with 19 bases between. Germline V gene data show CDR1 as MNHEY and CDR2 as SMNVEV (reference sequence). This CDR3 has 13 amino acids. CDR3 coding DNA: TGTGCCACCAGGGCCTGGGGGCCGGGTGAAGCTTTCTTT. It yields the protein CATRAWGPGEAFF.

Only a few counts were recorded for this clone. The V gene is TRBV6-7, the J gene TRBJ2-7, with D unresolved. TRBV6-7 is an ORF, and what it does is uncertain. The CDR3 length is 11 residues. Trimming removed 0 bases from V and 6 bases from J, with 3 bases in between. The CDR3 protein is CASSYSSEQYF. CDR3 bases: TGTGCCAGCAGTTACTCGAGCGAGCAGTACTTC.

The rearrangement links TRBV7-3 to TRBJ2-1, with 11 positions matching TRBD2. With V trimmed by 0 bases and J by 2 bases, 3 bases remained unmatched. Germline CDR1 reads SGHTA; CDR2 reads FQGTGA. This CDR3 is built from 17 residues. CDR3 loop: CASSLTGLAEPYNEQFF. The CDR3 DNA sequence: TGTGCCAGCAGCTTAACGGGACTAGCGGAGCCCTACAATGAGCAGTTCTTC.

The CDR3 sequence: CASSEPVGYLSGTWSETQYF. DNA of the CDR3: TGTGCCAGCAGTGAACCGGTCGGATATCTTAGCGGGACGTGGTCGGAGACCCAGTACTTC. This chain connects TRBV2 to TRBJ2-5, with 8 bases fitting TRBD2. Germline V gives CDR1 SNHLY, CDR2 FYNNEI. Trimming at V came to 2 bases and at J to 5 bases, leaving 22 bases not matched to a gene. The CDR3 spans 20 residues. The entire variable domain, with the rest obtained from reference TRBV2 and TRBJ2-5, is as follows: EPEVTQTPSHQVTQMGQEVILRCVPISNHLYFYWYRQILGQKVEFLVSFYNNEISEKSEIFDDQFSVERPDGSNFTLKIRSTKLEDSAMYFCASSEPVGYLSGTWSETQYFGPGTRLLVL.

This clone has more than one count but fewer than ten. The chain employs TRBV6-1 and TRBJ2-2; D uncertain. CDR3 length: 14 residues. The ends were cut back, 2 bases at V and 8 bases at J, with 12 bases in the middle. Germline CDR1 is MNHNS and CDR2 is SASEGT. The DNA of the CDR3 is TGTGCCAGCAGTGAACTGACCGATGGGGGGGAGCTGTTTTTT. This encodes CASSELTDGGELFF.

The chain combines TRBV27 with TRBJ2-1; 12 nucleotides agree with TRBD2. Germline trimming cut 5 bases from V and 9 bases from J; bases unmatched to any gene: 11. The CDR3 sequence is 16 residues long. Germline lookup yields CDR1 MNHEY and CDR2 SMNVEV (reference sequence). CDR3 nucleotides: TGTGCCAGCAGTGGCCGACTAGCGGGAGTGGGAAGTGAGCAGTTCTTC. As protein: CASSGRLAGVGSEQFF.